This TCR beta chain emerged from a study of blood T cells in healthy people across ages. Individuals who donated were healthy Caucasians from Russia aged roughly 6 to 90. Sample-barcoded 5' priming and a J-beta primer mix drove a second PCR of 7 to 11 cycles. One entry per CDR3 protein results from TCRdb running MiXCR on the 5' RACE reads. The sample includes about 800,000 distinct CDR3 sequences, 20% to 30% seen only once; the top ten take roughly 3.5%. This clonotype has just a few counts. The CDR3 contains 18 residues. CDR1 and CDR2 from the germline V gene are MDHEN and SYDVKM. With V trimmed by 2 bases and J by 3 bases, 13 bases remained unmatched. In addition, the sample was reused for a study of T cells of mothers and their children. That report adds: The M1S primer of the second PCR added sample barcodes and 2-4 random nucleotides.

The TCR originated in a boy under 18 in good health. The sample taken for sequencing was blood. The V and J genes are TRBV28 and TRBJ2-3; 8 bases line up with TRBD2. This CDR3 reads CASSLGGGGRPKTDTQYF. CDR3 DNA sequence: TGTGCCAGCAGTTTAGGGGGTGGCGGGAGGCCTAAAACAGATACGCAGTATTTT.